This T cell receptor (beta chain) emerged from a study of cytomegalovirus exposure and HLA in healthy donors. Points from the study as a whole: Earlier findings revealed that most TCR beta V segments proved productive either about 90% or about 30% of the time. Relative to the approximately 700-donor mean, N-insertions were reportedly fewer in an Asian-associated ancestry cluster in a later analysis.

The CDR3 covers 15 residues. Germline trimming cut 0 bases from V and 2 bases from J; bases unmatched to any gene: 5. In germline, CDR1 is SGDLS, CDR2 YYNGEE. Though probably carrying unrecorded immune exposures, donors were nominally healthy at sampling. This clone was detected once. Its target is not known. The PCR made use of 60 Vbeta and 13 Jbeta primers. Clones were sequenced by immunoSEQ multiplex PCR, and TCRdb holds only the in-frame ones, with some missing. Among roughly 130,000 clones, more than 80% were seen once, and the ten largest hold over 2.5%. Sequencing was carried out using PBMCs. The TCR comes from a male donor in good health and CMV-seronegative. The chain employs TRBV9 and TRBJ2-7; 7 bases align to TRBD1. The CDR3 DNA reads TGTGCCAGCAGCGTAGGGTCCGACAGGGCCTACGAGCAGTACTTC. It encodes CASSVGSDRAYEQYF. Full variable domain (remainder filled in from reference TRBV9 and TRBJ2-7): DSGVTQTPKHLITATGQRVTLRCSPRSGDLSVYWYQQSLDQGLQFLIQYYNGEERAKGNILERFSAQQFPDLHSELNLSSLELGDSALYFCASSVGSDRAYEQYFGPGTRLTVT.